A selection of T cell receptor beta chains follows, all from one sample in a study of response to subunit inactivated influenza vaccine. One entry per CDR3 protein results from TCRdb running MiXCR on the RT-PCR reads. The sample yields 250,000 to 350,000 distinct CDR3 sequences, about 20% seen once. Source: PBMCs from blood, taken about 20 months after vaccination. Source of these receptors: a man between 50 and 75 years old who received an inactivated influenza vaccine. CDR3s include the opening cysteine and the closing phenylalanine or tryptophan. The order of the fields is clone size, V gene, D gene, J gene, CDR3 DNA, CDR3 protein. The D gene is left open where the match is weak. Clone size appears in some rows only: once, few, many, or a class for an expanded clone.

few,TRBV27,-,TRBJ1-5,TGTGCCACTAAACAGGGTATTAGCAATCAGCCCCAGCATTTT,CATKQGISNQPQHF
-,TRBV6-2/TRBV6-3,TRBD2,TRBJ2-7,TGTGCCAGCAGTTACGGGGGAGGGGCTGACCCCTACGAGCAGTACTTC,CASSYGGGADPYEQYF
-,TRBV6-1,-,TRBJ1-1,TGTGCCAGCAGTGAACCCCTCTCTCTAGGGACTGAAGCTTTCTTT,CASSEPLSLGTEAFF
few,TRBV24-1,TRBD1,TRBJ1-1,TGTGCCACCAGTGATTCAGGGGGCGCCGCTGAAGCTTTCTTT,CATSDSGGAAEAFF
-,TRBV18,-,TRBJ2-7,TGTGCCAGCTCACCAACTTTCGCGGGATCCTACGAGCAGTACTTC,CASSPTFAGSYEQYF
many,TRBV27,TRBD1,TRBJ1-1,TGTGCCAGCAGATACAGGGGCGCGAACACTGAAGCTTTCTTT,CASRYRGANTEAFF
few,TRBV12-3/TRBV12-4,-,TRBJ2-3,TGTGCCAGCAGTCCCTGGGGCCTTCGCACAGATACGCAGTATTTT,CASSPWGLRTDTQYF
few,TRBV11-2,-,TRBJ1-2,TGTGCCAGCAGCGCGGTCAACTATGGCTACACCTTC,CASSAVNYGYTF
many,TRBV5-1,-,TRBJ1-2,TGCGCCAGCAGCTTGTACGGGAATGGCTACACCTTC,CASSLYGNGYTF
-,TRBV7-9,-,TRBJ1-2,TGTGCCAGCAGCTTAACAGGCAACACGAACTATGGCTACACCTTC,CASSLTGNTNYGYTF